This record concerns one TCR beta chain sequence. CDR1 MNHNY and CDR2 SVGAGI come from the germline V gene (reference sequence). V lost 5 bases, J lost 6 bases, and 10 bases stayed unmatched. This CDR3 spans 15 amino acids. This sample was taken from a study of human T cells and chemical hapten exposure. Study information: Reading of the patch tests, which applied 0.01% DPC to the upper back, occurred at 6 days.

The time point here: patch test 3, about 24 weeks after DPC sensitization. The treatment here: therapeutic diphenylcyclopropenone sensitization with weekly scalp DPC. Unfractionated whole blood yielded total RNA. In the original processing: Per sample, the median was about 95,000 TCRs, with values from 23,224 to 690,600. A single record per CDR3 protein comes from TCRdb applying MiXCR to the RACE reads. These V and J calls derive from TCRdb rather than the authors' analysis. Of roughly 100,000 distinct CDR3 sequences detected, 34% appear once; the ten largest clones hold less than 3%. Sequencing was performed on whole blood, taken in connection with sensitization to the hapten diphenylcyclopropenone (DPC). This sequence joins TRBV6-6 and TRBJ2-5; 9 nucleotides line up with TRBD1. This TCR was sampled from a middle-aged man with alopecia areata. Some clones in this sample may be carry-over from other donors' samples. As DNA, the CDR3 is TGTGCCAGCAGTGACCGGACAGGGGAGATAAAGACCCAGTACTTC. Translated: CASSDRTGEIKTQYF.